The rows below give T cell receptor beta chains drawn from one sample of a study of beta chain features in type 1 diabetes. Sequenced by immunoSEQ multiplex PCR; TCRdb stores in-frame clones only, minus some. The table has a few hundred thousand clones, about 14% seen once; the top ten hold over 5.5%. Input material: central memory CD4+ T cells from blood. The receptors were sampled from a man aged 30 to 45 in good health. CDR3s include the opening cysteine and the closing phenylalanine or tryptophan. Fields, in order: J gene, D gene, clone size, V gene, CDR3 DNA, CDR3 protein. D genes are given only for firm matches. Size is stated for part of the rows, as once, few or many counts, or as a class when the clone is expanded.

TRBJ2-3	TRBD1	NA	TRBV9	TGTGCCAGCAGCGTAGCTCCACAGGGGCGCACAGATACGCAGTATTTT	CASSVAPQGRTDTQYF
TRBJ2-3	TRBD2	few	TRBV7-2	TGTGCCAGCAGCAAAACACTAGCGGGAGGCGGGGCAGATACGCAGTATTTT	CASSKTLAGGGADTQYF
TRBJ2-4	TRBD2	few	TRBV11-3	TGTGCCAGCAGCTTAGGGACTAGCGGTGGGGGAAACATTCAGTACTTC	CASSLGTSGGGNIQYF
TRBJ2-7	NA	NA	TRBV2	TGTGCCAGCAGTGAATTACAGGGTGTGTACGAGCAGTACTTC	CASSELQGVYEQYF
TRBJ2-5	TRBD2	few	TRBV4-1	TGCGCCAGCAGCCAAGTCCGGGAGGGGACCCAGTACTTC	CASSQVREGTQYF
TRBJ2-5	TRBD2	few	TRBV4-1	TGCGCCAGCAGCCCCCGGGGAGCGGGGGGTACACAAGAGACCCAGTACTTC	CASSPRGAGGTQETQYF
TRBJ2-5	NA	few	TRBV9	TGTGCCAGCAGCGTAGAGCCCACTAGCCGGGAGACCCAGTACTTC	CASSVEPTSRETQYF
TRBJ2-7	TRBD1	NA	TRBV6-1	TGTGCCAGCAGTGAGGCTTATTGGGACAGGGCCTACGAGCAGTACTTC	CASSEAYWDRAYEQYF
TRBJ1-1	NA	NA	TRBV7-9	TGTGCCAGCAGCTTAGGGTCTGGGAACACTGAAGCTTTCTTT	CASSLGSGNTEAFF
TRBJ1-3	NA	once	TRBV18	TGTGCCAGCTCACCCCCTATAGTGGCGGCGGCCCTGCGGAAGACCATATATTTT	CASSPPIVAAALRKTIYF
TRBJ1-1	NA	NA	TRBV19	TGTGCCAGTAGTTCCGGAACGGAGGCTTTCTTT	CASSSGTEAFF
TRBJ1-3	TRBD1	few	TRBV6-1	TGTGCCAGCAGGAGGACAGGAACTTCTGGAAACACCATATATTTT	CASRRTGTSGNTIYF
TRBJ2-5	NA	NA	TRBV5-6	TGTGCCAGCAGCGGCTCCGGGACGGCTTTAGAGCAGTACTTC	CASSGSGTALEQYF
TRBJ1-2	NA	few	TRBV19	TGTGCCAGTAGTATAAAGGGGCCGACGGGCTACACCTTC	CASSIKGPTGYTF
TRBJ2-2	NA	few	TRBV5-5	TGTGCCAGCAGCCAACCCCGAACAGCCACCGGGGAGCTGTTTTTT	CASSQPRTATGELFF
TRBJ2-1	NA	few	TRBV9	TGTGCCAGCAGCGCCTCAGCTAGCGAATATTACAATGAGCAGTTCTTC	CASSASASEYYNEQFF
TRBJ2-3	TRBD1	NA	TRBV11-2	TGTGCCAGCAGCGATGACAGGGCAGATACGCAGTATTTT	CASSDDRADTQYF
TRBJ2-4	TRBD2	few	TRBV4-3	TGCGCCAGCAGCCAAGATCTAGGAACTAGCGGGAGCATTCAGTACTTC	CASSQDLGTSGSIQYF
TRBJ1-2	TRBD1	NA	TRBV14	TGTGCCAGCAGCCAAGAAAGGGTGCCAGGGGGCGGCTACACCTTC	CASSQERVPGGGYTF
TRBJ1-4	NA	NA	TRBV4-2	TGTGCCAGCAGCCAAGAGTGGGGTGAAAAACTGTTTTTT	CASSQEWGEKLFF
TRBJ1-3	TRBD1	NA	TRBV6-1	TGTGCCAGCAGTCGGGACAGAGCCTCTGGAAACACCATATATTTT	CASSRDRASGNTIYF
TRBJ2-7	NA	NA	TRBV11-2	TGTGCCAGCAGCTCCGGACCTGTCTACGAGCAGTACTTC	CASSSGPVYEQYF
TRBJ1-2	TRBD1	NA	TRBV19	TGTGCCAGTAGTACGCGGACAGGGGGCAGCAACTATGGCTACACCTTC	CASSTRTGGSNYGYTF
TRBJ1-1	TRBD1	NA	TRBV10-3	TGTGCCATCAGTGAAGGGGGCTTGTCAACGAACACTGAAGCTTTCTTT	CAISEGGLSTNTEAFF
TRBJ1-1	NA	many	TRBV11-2	TGTGCCAGCAGCCCGCAGGGGAACACTGAAGCTTTCTTT	CASSPQGNTEAFF
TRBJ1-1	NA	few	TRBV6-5	TGTGCCAGCAGAATGAACAGGGACACTGAAGCTTTCTTT	CASRMNRDTEAFF
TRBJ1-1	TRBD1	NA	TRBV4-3	TGCGCCAGCAGCCACCAGGCAGGGGGCATGAACACTGAAGCTTTCTTT	CASSHQAGGMNTEAFF
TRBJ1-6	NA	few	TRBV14	TGTGCCAGCAGCCAAGTTCGGAACTCCGCATCACCCCTCCACTTT	CASSQVRNSASPLHF
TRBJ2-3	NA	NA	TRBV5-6	TGTGCCAGCAGCTTGGTTAGTTGGGGCGTCTCAGATACGCAGTATTTT	CASSLVSWGVSDTQYF
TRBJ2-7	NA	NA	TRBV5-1	TGCGCCAGCAGGACCGGGACACCCGCCTACGAGCAGTACTTC	CASRTGTPAYEQYF
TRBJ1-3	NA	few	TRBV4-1	TGCGCCAGCAGCCAACGCACAGGGTCGGCTGGAAACACCATATATTTT	CASSQRTGSAGNTIYF
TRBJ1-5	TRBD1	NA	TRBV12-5	TGTGCTAGTAGACAGGGATCGTATCAGCCCCAGCATTTT	CASRQGSYQPQHF
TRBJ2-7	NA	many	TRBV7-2	TGTGCCAGTTCTCAATCTTGGGGCTCCTACGAGCAGTACTTC	CASSQSWGSYEQYF
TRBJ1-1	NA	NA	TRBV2	TGTGCCAGCAGTGAAGCGGGATACACTGAAGCTTTCTTT	CASSEAGYTEAFF
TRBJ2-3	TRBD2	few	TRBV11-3	TGTGCCAGCAGCTTAGGACTAGCTAGAGATACGCAGTATTTT	CASSLGLARDTQYF
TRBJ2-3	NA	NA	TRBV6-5	TGTGCCAGCAGTTACTCGACGGGGGCTGTTGCAGATACGCAGTATTTT	CASSYSTGAVADTQYF
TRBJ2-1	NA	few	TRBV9	TGTGCCAGCAGCGTACTGCAGAGCTCCTACAATGAGCAGTTCTTC	CASSVLQSSYNEQFF
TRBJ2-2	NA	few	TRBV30	TGTGCCTGGAGTGAGGTGTTAGCCGGGGAGCTGTTTTTT	CAWSEVLAGELFF
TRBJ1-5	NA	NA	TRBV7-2	TGTGCCAGCAGCCCCCAGGGGCAGAACAATCAGCCCCAGCATTTT	CASSPQGQNNQPQHF
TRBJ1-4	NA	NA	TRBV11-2	TGTGCCAGCAGCCCCCATTATGGGTCGGGTGCAACTAATGAAAAACTGTTTTTT	CASSPHYGSGATNEKLFF
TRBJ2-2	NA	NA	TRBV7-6	TGTGCCAGCAGCTTTTACCCGCCTGGGGGAAAACCGAACACCGGGGAGCTGTTTTTT	CASSFYPPGGKPNTGELFF
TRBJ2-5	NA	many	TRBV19	TGTGCCAGTAGTATAAGAAACAGGGCAGAGACCCAGTACTTC	CASSIRNRAETQYF
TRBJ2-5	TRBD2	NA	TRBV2	TGTGCCAGCAGCGTTAGCGGGGGGATCGGGGAGACCCAGTACTTC	CASSVSGGIGETQYF
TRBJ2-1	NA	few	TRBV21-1	TGTGCCAGCAGCCTGAGACTTAGCGGGCCCTCCTACAATGAGCAGTTCTTC	CASSLRLSGPSYNEQFF
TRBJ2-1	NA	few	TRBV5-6	TGTGCCAGCAGCTCCGCAGGGATTGGAGGGCAGTTCTTC	CASSSAGIGGQFF
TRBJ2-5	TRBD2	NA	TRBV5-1	TGCGCCAGCAGCTTGGCTCCTAGCGGGATTCAAGAGACCCAGTACTTC	CASSLAPSGIQETQYF
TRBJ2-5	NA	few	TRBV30	TGTGCCTGGAGTGTAGGGGGACTCCAAGAGACCCAGTACTTC	CAWSVGGLQETQYF
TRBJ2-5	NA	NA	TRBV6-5	TGTGCCAGCAGGGAATGGGAGACCCAGTACTTC	CASREWETQYF
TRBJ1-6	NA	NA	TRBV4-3	TGCGCCAGCAGCCAAGCAGCGACAGGAGAATCACCCCTCCACTTT	CASSQAATGESPLHF
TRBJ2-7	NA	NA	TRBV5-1	TGCGCCAGCAGCTTGGAGCTGGTGACCTACGAGCAGTACTTC	CASSLELVTYEQYF
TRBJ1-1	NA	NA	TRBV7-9	TGTGCCAGCAGCTTGGAGTGGACCGAAGCTTTCTTT	CASSLEWTEAFF
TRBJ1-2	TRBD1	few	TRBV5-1	TGCGCCAGCAGCCCCGGACAGGCCAGAGACTATGGCTACACCTTC	CASSPGQARDYGYTF
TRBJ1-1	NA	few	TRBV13	TGTGCCAGCAGCTTAGGGCCGGAGGGGGGCACTGAAGCTTTCTTT	CASSLGPEGGTEAFF
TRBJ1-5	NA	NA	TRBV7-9	TGTGCCAGCAGCCTCGGACCGGACGCAATGGCCCAGCATTTT	CASSLGPDAMAQHF
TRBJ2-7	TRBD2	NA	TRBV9	TGTGCCAGCAGCTCCTTGACTCTGCGGGGGGCCCTCTCCTACGAGCAGTACTTC	CASSSLTLRGALSYEQYF
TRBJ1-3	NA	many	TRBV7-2	TGTGCCAGCAGCTTTAGCGGAAACACCATATATTTT	CASSFSGNTIYF
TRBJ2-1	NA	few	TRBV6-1	TGTGCCAGCAGTGCATCGCCTGGTCTTTACAATGAGCAGTTCTTC	CASSASPGLYNEQFF
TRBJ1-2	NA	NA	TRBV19	TGTGCCAGTAGTACCAAGGACCCGGCTAACTATGGCTACACCTTC	CASSTKDPANYGYTF
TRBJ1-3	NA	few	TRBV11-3	TGTGCCAGCAGCTCACCACGCGCTCACACCATATATTTT	CASSSPRAHTIYF
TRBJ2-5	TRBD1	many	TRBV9	TGTGCCAGCAGCGAGAGGGACAGCCAAGAGACCCAGTACTTC	CASSERDSQETQYF